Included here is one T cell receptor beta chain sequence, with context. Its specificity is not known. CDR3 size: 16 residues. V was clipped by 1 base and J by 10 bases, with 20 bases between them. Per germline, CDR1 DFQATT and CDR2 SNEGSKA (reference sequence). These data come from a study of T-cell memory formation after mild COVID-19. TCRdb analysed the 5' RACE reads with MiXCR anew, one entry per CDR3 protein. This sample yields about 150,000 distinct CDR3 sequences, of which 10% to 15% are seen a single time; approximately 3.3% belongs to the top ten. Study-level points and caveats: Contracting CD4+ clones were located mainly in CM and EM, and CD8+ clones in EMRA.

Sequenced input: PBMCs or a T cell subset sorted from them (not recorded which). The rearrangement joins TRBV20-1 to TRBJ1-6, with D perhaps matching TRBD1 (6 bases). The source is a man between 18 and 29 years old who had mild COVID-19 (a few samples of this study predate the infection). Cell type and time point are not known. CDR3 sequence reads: CSARVPSGAQRSPLHF. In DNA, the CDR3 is TGCAGTGCTAGAGTCCCATCAGGGGCGCAAAGGTCACCCCTCCACTTT.